The sequence of this T cell receptor (beta chain) was determined in a study of T-cell memory formation after mild COVID-19. Study at large: Largely, the TCR clusters proved donor specific.

This clonotype was counted a few times. Its antigen remains unidentified. This CDR3 region has 15 residues. Germline V lookup: CDR1 SGHDT, CDR2 YYEEEE. Trimming removed 1 base from V and 0 bases from J, with 8 bases in between. Regarding the study as a whole: Clones that shrank (day 15 to 85) were balanced CD4/CD8, whereas later expanders leaned CD4+. Mainly in CM and EM were contracting CD4+ clones; CD8+ were in EMRA.

The 5'RACE method, run with constant-segment primers, produced TCR alpha and TCR beta cDNA libraries (carrying sample barcodes and UMIs). TCRdb itself ran the 5' RACE reads through MiXCR, one entry per CDR3 protein. In the table there are about 350,000 distinct CDR3 sequences, around 28% of which are singletons. Sequences were obtained from PBMCs or a T cell subset sorted from them (not recorded which). V is TRBV5-6 and J is TRBJ2-1, with TRBD2 as a possible D gene (5 bases). This sequence was found in an adult woman who had mild COVID-19 (a few samples of this study predate the infection). Cell type and time point are not known. The CDR3, as DNA: TGTGCCAGCAGCTTGCAAGGGAGCTCCTACAATGAGCAGTTCTTC. This gives the protein CASSLQGSSYNEQFF.